By its share, the clone carrying this T cell receptor (beta chain) is large. The data derive from a study of blood T cell repertoires in COVID-19. The CDR3 sequence is 14 residues long. The germline CDR1 and CDR2 sequences are SEHNR and FQNEAQ (reference sequence). Trimming took 2 bases from V and 9 from J, leaving 14 bases between them. Here immunoSEQ multiplex PCR was the method, and the copy in TCRdb shows in-frame clones only, minus some. The table has 150,000 to 200,000 clones, 70% to 90% seen once. The V call is TRBV7-9, the J call TRBJ2-1, with unresolved D. The receptor was isolated from a woman between 45 and 65 years old who had recovered from COVID-19. Specimen: PBMCs or T cells enriched from blood (not recorded which). In nucleotides, the CDR3 is TGTGCCAGCAGCTTAACGAGCCCCACGGGTGAGCAGTTCTTC. Encoded protein: CASSLTSPTGEQFF.